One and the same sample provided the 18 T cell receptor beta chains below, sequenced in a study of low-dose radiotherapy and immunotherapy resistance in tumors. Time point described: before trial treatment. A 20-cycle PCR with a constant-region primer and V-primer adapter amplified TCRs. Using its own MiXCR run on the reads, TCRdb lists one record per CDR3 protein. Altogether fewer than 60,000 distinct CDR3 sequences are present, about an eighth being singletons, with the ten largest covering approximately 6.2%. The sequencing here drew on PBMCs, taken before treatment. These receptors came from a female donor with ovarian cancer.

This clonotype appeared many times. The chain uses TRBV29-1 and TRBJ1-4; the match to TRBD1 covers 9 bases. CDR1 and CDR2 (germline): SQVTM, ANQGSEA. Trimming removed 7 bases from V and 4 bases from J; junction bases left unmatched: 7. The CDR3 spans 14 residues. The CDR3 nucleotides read TGCAGCGCCCAGTCGGGACAGGGTAATGAAAAACTGTTTTTT. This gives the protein CSAQSGQGNEKLFF.

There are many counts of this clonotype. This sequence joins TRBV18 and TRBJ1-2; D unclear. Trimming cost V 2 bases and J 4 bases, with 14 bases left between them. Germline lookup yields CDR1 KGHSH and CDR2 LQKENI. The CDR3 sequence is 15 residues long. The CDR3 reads CASSPTATGGYGYTF. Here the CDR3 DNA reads TGTGCCAGCTCACCAACAGCTACTGGCGGCTATGGCTACACCTTC.

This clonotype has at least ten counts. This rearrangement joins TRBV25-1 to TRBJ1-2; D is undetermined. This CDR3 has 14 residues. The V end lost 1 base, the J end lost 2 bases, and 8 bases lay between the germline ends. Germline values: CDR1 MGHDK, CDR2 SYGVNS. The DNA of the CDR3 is TGTGCCAGCAGTGAATCGGGCGGCAACTATGGCTACACCTTC. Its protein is CASSESGGNYGYTF.

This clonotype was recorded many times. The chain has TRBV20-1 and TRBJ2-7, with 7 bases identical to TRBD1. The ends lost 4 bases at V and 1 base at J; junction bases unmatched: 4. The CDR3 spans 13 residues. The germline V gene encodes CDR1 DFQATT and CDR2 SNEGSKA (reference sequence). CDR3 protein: CSAKGDSSYEQYF. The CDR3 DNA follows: TGCAGTGCTAAGGGGGACAGTTCCTACGAGCAGTACTTC.

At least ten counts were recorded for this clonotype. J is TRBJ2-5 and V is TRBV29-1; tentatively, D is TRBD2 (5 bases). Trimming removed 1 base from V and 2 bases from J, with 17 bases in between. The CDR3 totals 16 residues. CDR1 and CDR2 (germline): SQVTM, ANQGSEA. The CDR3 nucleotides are TGCAGCGTTGAAGGGCCCCTGGGAGAAACACAAGAGACCCAGTACTTC. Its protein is CSVEGPLGETQETQYF.

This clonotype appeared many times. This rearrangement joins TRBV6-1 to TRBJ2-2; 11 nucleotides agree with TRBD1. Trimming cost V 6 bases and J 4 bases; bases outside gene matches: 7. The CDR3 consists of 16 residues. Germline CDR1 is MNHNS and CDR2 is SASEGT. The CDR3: CASSKGQGVGTGELFF. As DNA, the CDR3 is TGTGCCAGCAGCAAGGGACAGGGGGTAGGCACCGGGGAGCTGTTTTTT.

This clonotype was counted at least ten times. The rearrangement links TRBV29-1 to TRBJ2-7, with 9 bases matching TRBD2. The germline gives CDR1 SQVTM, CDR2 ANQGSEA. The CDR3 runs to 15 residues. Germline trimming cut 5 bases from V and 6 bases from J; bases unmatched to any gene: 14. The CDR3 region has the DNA TGCAGCGTTCCCCCCTTAGCGGGAGCCGAAGGCGAGCAGTACTTC. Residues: CSVPPLAGAEGEQYF.

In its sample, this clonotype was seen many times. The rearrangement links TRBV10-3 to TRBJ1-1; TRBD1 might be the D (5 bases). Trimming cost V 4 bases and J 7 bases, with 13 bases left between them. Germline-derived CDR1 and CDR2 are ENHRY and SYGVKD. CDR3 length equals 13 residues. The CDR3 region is CAISGGNSNEAFF. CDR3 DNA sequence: TGTGCCATCAGTGGGGGGAATTCAAATGAAGCTTTCTTT.

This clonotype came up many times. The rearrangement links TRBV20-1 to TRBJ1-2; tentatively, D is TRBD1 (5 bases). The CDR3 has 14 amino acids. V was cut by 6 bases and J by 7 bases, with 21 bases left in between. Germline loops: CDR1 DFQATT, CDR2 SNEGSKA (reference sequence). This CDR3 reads CSAPSGGGLTGYTF. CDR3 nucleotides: TGCAGTGCACCTTCGGGGGGGGGATTGACTGGCTACACCTTC.

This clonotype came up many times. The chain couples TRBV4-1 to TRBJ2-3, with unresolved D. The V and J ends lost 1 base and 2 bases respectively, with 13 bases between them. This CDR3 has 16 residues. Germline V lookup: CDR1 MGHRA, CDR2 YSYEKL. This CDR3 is CASSQVNLVHTDTQYF. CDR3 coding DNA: TGCGCCAGCAGCCAAGTCAACTTGGTCCACACAGATACGCAGTATTTT.

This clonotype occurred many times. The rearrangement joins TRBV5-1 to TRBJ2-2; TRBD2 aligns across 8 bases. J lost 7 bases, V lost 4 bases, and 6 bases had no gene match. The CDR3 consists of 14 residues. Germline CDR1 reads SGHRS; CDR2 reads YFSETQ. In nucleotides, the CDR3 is TGCGCCAGCAGCGCGGGACTAGAAATCGGGGAGCTGTTTTTT. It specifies CASSAGLEIGELFF.

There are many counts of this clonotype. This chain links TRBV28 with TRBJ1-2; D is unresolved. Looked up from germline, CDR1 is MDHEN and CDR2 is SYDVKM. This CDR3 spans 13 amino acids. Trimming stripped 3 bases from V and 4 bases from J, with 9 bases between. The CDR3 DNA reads TGTGCCAGCAGTTTTGACGCCGGCTATGGCTACACCTTC. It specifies CASSFDAGYGYTF.

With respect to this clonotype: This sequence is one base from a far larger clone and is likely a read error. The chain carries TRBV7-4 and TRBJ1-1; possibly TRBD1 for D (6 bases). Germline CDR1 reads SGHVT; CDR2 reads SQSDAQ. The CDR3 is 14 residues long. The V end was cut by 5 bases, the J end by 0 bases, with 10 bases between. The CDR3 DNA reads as TGTGCCAGCAGCGGGGACATGTTGAACACTGAAGCTTTCTTT. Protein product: CASSGDMLNTEAFF.

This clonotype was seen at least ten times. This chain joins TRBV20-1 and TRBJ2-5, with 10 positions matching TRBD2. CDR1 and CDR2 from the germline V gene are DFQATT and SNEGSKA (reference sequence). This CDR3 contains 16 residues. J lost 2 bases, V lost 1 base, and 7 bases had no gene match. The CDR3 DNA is TGCAGTGCTAGAGTCGTAGCGGGGGGCCTTCAAGAGACCCAGTACTTC. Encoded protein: CSARVVAGGLQETQYF.

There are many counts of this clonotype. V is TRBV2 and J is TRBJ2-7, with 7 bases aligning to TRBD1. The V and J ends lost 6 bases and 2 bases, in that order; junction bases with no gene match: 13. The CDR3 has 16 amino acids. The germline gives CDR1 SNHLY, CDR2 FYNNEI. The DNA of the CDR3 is TGTGCCAGCAGCTCGTCCGGGGCAGGGGGACCCTACGAGCAGTACTTC. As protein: CASSSSGAGGPYEQYF.

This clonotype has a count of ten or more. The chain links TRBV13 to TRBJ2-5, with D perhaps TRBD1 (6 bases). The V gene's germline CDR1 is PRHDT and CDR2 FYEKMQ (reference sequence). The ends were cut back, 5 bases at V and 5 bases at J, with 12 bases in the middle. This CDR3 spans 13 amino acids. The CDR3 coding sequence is TGTGCCAGCAGCCCGGGACATTTGGAGACCCAGTACTTC. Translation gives CASSPGHLETQYF.

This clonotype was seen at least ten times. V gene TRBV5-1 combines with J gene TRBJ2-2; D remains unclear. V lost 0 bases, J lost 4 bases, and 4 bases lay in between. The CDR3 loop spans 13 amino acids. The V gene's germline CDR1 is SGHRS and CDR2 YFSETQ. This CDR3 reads CASSLDPTGELFF. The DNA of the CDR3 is TGCGCCAGCAGCTTGGATCCCACCGGGGAGCTGTTTTTT.

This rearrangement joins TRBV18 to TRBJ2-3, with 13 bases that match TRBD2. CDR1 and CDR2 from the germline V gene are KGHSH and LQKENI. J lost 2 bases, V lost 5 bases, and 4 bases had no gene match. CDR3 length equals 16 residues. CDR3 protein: CASSTGLAGNTDTQYF. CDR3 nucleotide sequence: TGTGCCAGCTCAACGGGACTAGCGGGAAACACAGATACGCAGTATTTT.